The clone carrying this T cell receptor (beta chain) has ten or more counts. Every bit of the isolated RNA underwent reverse transcription, so sequencing read expressed TCRB transcripts. Assay used: immunoSEQ multiplex PCR; TCRdb lists only in-frame clones, some missing. The sample holds under 200,000 clones, 8.1% seen once. These data originate in a study of beta chain features in type 1 diabetes. About 116 mL of blood, on average, came from one heparinised draw per donor. Without exception, sorted populations had purity beyond 98%. The length of the CDR3 is 15 residues. CDR1 and CDR2 (germline): SGHAT, FQNNGV. The junction had 5 bases not matched to a gene; V was cut back by 4 bases and J by 0 bases.

The sample was central memory CD4+ T cells from blood. The sequence was collected from a man between 18 and 29 years old in good health. V gene TRBV11-2 combines with J gene TRBJ2-7; 8 bases agree with TRBD1. CDR3 bases: TGTGCCAGCAGCTCCCTAGACAGGGGCTCCTACGAGCAGTACTTC. It is translated as CASSSLDRGSYEQYF.